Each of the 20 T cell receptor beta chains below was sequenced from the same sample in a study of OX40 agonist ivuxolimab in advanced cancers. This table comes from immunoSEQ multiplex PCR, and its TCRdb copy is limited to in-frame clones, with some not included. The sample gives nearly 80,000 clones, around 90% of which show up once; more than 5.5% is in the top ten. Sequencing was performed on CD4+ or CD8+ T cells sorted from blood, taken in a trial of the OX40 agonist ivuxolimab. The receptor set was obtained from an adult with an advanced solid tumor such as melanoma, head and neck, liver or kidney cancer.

The CDR3 loop reads CASSLAEGGRDYGYTF. CDR3 DNA sequence: TGTGCCAGCAGCTTAGCGGAAGGGGGTCGGGACTATGGCTACACCTTC. J is TRBJ1-2 and V is TRBV7-8, with D possibly matching TRBD1 (6 bases). V was shortened by 0 bases and J by 3 bases, with 14 bases between the two germline ends. This CDR3 region has 16 residues. Germline values: CDR1 SGHVS, CDR2 FQNEAQ.

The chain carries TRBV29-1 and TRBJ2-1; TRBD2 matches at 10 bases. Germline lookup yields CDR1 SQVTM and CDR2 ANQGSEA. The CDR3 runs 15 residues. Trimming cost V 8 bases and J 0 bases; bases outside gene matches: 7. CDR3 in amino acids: CSTRLAGFSYNEQFF. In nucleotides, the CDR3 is TGCAGCACCAGACTAGCGGGCTTCTCCTACAATGAGCAGTTCTTC.

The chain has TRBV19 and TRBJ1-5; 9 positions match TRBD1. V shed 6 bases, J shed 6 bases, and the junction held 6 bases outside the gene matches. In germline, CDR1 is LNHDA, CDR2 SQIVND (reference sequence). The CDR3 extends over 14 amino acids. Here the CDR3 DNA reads TGTGCCAGTAGCGGGACAGGGAGGGGTCAGCCCCAGCATTTT. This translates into CASSGTGRGQPQHF. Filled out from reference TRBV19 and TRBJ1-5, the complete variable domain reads DGGITQSPKYLFRKEGQNVTLSCEQNLNHDAMYWYRQDPGQGLRLIYYSQIVNDFQKGDIAEGYSVSREKKESFPLTVTSAQKNPTAFYLCASSGTGRGQPQHFGDGTRLSIL.

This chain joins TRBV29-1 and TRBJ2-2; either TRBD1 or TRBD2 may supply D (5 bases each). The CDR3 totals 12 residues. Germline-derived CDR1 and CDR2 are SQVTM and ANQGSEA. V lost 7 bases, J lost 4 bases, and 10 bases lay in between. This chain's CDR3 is CSGRGATGELFF. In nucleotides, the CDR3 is TGCAGCGGAAGAGGGGCCACCGGGGAGCTGTTTTTT.

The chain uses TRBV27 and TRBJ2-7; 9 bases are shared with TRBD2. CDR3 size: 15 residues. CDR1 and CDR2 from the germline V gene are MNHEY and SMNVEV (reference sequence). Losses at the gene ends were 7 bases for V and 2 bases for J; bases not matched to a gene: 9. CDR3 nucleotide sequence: TGTGCCAGCACCCTGGAGGCGGGAGGGCCCTACGAGCAGTACTTC. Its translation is CASTLEAGGPYEQYF.

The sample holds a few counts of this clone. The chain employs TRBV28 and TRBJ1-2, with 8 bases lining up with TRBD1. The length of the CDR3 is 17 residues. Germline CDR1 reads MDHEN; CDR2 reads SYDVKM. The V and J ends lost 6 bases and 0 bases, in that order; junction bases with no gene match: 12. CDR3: CASSRDRGRGTNYGYTF. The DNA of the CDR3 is TGTGCCAGCAGCCGCGACAGGGGTAGAGGGACTAACTATGGCTACACCTTC.

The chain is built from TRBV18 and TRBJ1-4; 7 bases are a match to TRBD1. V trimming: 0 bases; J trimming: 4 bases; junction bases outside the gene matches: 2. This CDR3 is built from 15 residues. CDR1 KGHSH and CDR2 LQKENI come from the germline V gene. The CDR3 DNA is TGTGCCAGCTCACCACCGAACAGGGGTAATGAAAAACTGTTTTTT. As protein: CASSPPNRGNEKLFF.

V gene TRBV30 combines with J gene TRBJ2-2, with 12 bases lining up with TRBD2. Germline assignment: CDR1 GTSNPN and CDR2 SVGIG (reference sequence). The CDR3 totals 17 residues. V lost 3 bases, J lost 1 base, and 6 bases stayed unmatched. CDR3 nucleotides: TGTGCCTGGAGGGCGACTAGCGGGGGACTGAACACCGGGGAGCTGTTTTTT. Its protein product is CAWRATSGGLNTGELFF.

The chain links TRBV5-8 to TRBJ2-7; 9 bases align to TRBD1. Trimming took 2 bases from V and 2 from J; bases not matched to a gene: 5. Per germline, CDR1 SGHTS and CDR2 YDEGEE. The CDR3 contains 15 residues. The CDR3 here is CASSFRDRVPYEQYF. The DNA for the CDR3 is TGTGCCAGCAGCTTCCGGGACAGGGTCCCCTACGAGCAGTACTTC.

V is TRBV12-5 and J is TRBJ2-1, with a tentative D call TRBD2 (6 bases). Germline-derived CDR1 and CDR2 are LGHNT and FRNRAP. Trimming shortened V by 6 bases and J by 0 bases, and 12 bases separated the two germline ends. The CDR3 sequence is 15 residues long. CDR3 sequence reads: CASGWGVSSYNEQFF. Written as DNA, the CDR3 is TGTGCTAGTGGGTGGGGGGTTAGCTCCTACAATGAGCAGTTCTTC.

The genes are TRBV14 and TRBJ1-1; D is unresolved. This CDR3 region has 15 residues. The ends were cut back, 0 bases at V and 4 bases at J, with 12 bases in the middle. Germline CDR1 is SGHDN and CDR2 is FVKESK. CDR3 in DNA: TGTGCCAGCAGCCAAGATAGGCCCGGGATCACTGAAGCTTTCTTT. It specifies CASSQDRPGITEAFF.

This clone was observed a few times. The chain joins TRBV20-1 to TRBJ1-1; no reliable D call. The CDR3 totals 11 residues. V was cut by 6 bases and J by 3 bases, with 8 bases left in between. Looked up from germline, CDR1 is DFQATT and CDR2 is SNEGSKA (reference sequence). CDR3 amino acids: CSAGTDTEAFF. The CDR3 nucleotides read TGCAGTGCGGGCACGGACACTGAAGCTTTCTTT.

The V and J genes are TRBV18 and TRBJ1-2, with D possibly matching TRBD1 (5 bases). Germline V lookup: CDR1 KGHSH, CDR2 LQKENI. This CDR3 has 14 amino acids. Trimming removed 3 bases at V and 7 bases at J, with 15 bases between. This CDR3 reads CASSPSGTGGGYTF. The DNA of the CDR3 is TGTGCCAGCTCACCCTCGGGGACTGGGGGTGGCTACACCTTC.

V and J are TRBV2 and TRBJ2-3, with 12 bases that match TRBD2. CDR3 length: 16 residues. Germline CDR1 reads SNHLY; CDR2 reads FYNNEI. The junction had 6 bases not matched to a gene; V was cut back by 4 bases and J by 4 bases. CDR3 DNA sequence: TGTGCCAGCAGTGTACTAGCGGGAGGATCGCCAGATACGCAGTATTTT. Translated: CASSVLAGGSPDTQYF.

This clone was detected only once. CDR3 residues: CASSLPRGLYNEQFF. CDR3 DNA: TGCGCCAGCAGCTTACCCAGGGGGCTCTACAATGAGCAGTTCTTC. The V call is TRBV5-1, the J call TRBJ2-1; TRBD1 aligns across 8 bases. V shed 2 bases and J 3 bases; nucleotides not matched to a gene: 4. Germline CDR1 is SGHRS and CDR2 is YFSETQ. This CDR3 spans 15 amino acids. The full variable domain, with the rest looked up from reference TRBV5-1 and TRBJ2-1, is KAGVTQTPRYLIKTRGQQVTLSCSPISGHRSVSWYQQTPGQGLQFLFEYFSETQRNKGNFPGRFSGRQFSNSRSEMNVSTLELGDSALYLCASSLPRGLYNEQFFGPGTRLTVL.

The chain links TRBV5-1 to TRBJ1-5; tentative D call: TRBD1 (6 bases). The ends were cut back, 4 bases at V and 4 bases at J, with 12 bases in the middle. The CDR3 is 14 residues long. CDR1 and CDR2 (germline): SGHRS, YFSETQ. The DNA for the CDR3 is TGCGCCAGCAGCCCCGGGACATCTAATCAGCCCCAGCATTTT. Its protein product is CASSPGTSNQPQHF. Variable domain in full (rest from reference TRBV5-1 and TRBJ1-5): KAGVTQTPRYLIKTRGQQVTLSCSPISGHRSVSWYQQTPGQGLQFLFEYFSETQRNKGNFPGRFSGRQFSNSRSEMNVSTLELGDSALYLCASSPGTSNQPQHFGDGTRLSIL.

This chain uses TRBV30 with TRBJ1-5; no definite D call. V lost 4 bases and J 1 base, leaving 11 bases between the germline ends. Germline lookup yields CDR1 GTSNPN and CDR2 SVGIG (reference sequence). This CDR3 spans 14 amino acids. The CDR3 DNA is TGTGCCTGGAATTGGGCAGAGAGCAATCAGCCCCAGCATTTT. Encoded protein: CAWNWAESNQPQHF.

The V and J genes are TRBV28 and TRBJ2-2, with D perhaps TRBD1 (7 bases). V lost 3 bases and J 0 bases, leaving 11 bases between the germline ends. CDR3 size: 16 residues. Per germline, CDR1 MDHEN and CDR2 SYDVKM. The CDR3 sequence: CASSFQGGSNTGELFF. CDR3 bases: TGTGCCAGCAGTTTTCAGGGGGGCTCGAACACCGGGGAGCTGTTTTTT.

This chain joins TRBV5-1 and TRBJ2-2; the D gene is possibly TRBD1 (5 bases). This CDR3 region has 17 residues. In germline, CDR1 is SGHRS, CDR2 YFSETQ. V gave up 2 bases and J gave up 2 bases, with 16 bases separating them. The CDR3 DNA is TGCGCCAGCAGCTTCTCGACAGTTTCATTTAACACCGGGGAGCTGTTTTTT. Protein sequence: CASSFSTVSFNTGELFF.

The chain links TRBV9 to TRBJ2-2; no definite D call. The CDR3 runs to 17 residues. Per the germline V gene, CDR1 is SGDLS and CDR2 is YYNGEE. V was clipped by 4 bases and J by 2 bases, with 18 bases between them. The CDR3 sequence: CASSPRPLIPNTGELFF. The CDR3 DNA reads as TGTGCCAGCAGCCCCCGCCCACTAATACCAAACACCGGGGAGCTGTTTTTT.